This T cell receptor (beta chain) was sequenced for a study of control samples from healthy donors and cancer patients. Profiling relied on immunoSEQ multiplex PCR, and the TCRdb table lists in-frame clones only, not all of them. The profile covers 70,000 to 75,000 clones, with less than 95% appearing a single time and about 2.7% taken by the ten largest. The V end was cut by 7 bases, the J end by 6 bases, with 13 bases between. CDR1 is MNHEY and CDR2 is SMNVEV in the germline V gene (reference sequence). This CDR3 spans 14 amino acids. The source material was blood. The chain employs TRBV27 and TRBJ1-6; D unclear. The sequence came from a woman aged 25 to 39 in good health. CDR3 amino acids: CASKEVFLNSPLHF. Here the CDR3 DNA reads TGTGCCAGCAAGGAGGTGTTCCTTAATTCACCCCTCCACTTT.